These 28 T cell receptor beta chains originate from one sample sequenced in a study of blood T cell repertoires in COVID-19. This table comes from immunoSEQ multiplex PCR, and its TCRdb copy is limited to in-frame clones, with some not included. This sample carries more than 95,000 clones, roughly 80% of them seen once, and the ten largest clones take approximately 20%. Sequenced sample: peripheral blood. Receptors originate from a woman in her 70s with acute or convalescent COVID-19.

The chain employs TRBV29-1 and TRBJ2-1; weak D call: TRBD2 (7 bases). CDR1 and CDR2 from the germline V gene are SQVTM and ANQGSEA. CDR3 size: 14 residues. V gave up 6 bases and J gave up 6 bases, with 18 bases separating them. The CDR3 DNA reads TGCAGCGTGGGGGCTGCCGGGAGGAGCAATGAGCAGTTCTTC. Translation gives CSVGAAGRSNEQFF.

This sequence joins TRBV4-1 and TRBJ2-1; 8 nucleotides align to TRBD2. The CDR3 totals 15 residues. CDR1 is MGHRA and CDR2 is YSYEKL in the germline V gene. Trimming cost V 0 bases and J 7 bases; bases outside gene matches: 5. The DNA for the CDR3 is TGCGCCAGCAGCCAAGATCGGGGGGGTAGAAATGAGCAGTTCTTC. Translation gives CASSQDRGGRNEQFF.

V usage is TRBV3-1 (or the pseudogene TRBV3-2) and J usage is TRBJ1-1; D perhaps matches TRBD1 (5 bases). The V gene's germline CDR1 is LGHDT and CDR2 YNNKEL (reference sequence). The CDR3 has 14 residues. V lost 4 bases and J lost 1, with 10 bases in between. The CDR3 DNA follows: TGTGCCAGCAGCCCCCCAGGGTCGAACACTGAAGCTTTCTTT. Its protein product is CASSPPGSNTEAFF.

The chain recombines TRBV19 with TRBJ2-6; the D is unclear. CDR3 size: 16 residues. CDR1 and CDR2 (germline): LNHDA, SQIVND (reference sequence). The germline V and J ends were trimmed by 10 bases and 0 bases, with 16 bases remaining between them. CDR3 DNA: TGTGCCACCAGCAGACTTTTTAGCTCTGGGGCCAACGTCCTGACTTTC. This gives the protein CATSRLFSSGANVLTF.

The chain couples TRBV28 to TRBJ1-1; D uncertain. Germline CDR1 MDHEN, CDR2 SYDVKM. The CDR3 contains 13 residues. V lost 1 base, J lost 8 bases, and 11 bases lay in between. CDR3 loop: CASSLSLPPEAFF. Here the CDR3 DNA reads TGTGCCAGCAGTTTATCCCTACCTCCAGAAGCTTTCTTT.

The rearrangement joins TRBV3-1 (or the pseudogene TRBV3-2) to TRBJ1-1; 8 nucleotides match TRBD1. In germline, CDR1 is LGHDT, CDR2 YNNKEL (reference sequence). The CDR3 is 13 residues long. V lost 2 bases to trimming and J lost 9 bases; unmatched junction nucleotides: 5. CDR3 in DNA: TGTGCCAGCAGCCAAAGGTCAGGGGGCCAAGCTTTCTTT. It codes for CASSQRSGGQAFF.

This chain links TRBV6-1 with TRBJ1-5; 10 bases map to TRBD1. There are 17 residues in the CDR3. The J segment lost 3 bases and the V segment lost 4 bases, leaving 9 bases of the junction unmatched. In germline, CDR1 is MNHNS, CDR2 SASEGT. The CDR3 protein is CASSGRLTGGYNQPQHF. The CDR3 DNA sequence: TGTGCCAGCAGTGGCAGACTGACAGGGGGCTACAATCAGCCCCAGCATTTT.

The chain couples TRBV30 to TRBJ1-1; D remains ambiguous. CDR1 GTSNPN and CDR2 SVGIG come from the germline V gene (reference sequence). The CDR3 contains 11 residues. V shed 4 bases and J shed 3 bases, with 6 bases lying between them. DNA for the CDR3: TGTGCCTGGACGAGTTACACTGAAGCTTTCTTT. Residues: CAWTSYTEAFF.

The chain is built from TRBV7-2 and TRBJ2-1; TRBD2 agrees at 12 bases. The V segment lost 1 base and the J segment 6 bases; nucleotides outside the gene matches: 1. This CDR3 has 15 amino acids. Germline CDR1 SGHTA, CDR2 FQGNSA. The CDR3 is CASSLGTSGVNEQFF. CDR3 sequence (DNA): TGTGCCAGCAGCTTAGGGACTAGCGGGGTCAATGAGCAGTTCTTC. Full variable domain (remainder filled in from reference TRBV7-2 and TRBJ2-1): GAGVSQSPSNKVTEKGKDVELRCDPISGHTALYWYRQSLGQGLEFLIYFQGNSAPDKSGLPSDRFSAERTGGSVSTLTIQRTQQEDSAVYLCASSLGTSGVNEQFFGPGTRLTVL.

This sequence joins TRBV15 and TRBJ1-2; 7 nucleotides match TRBD1. The CDR3 is made up of 15 amino acids. The ends lost 0 bases at V and 4 bases at J; junction bases unmatched: 5. The germline V gene encodes CDR1 LNHNV and CDR2 YYDKDF (reference sequence). This CDR3 reads CATSRDMDRTYGYTF. In DNA form, the CDR3 reads TGTGCCACCAGCAGAGATATGGACAGGACCTATGGCTACACCTTC.

This clone was recorded a few times. The chain links TRBV7-8 to TRBJ1-2; a possible D gene is TRBD1 (5 bases). CDR3 length equals 13 residues. V lost 2 bases, J lost 5 bases, and 9 bases lay in between. Germline values: CDR1 SGHVS, CDR2 FQNEAQ. This chain's CDR3 is CASSLFQGYGYTF. For the CDR3, the DNA is TGTGCCAGCAGCTTATTTCAGGGTTATGGCTACACCTTC.

This clone has a handful of counts. The chain combines TRBV18 with TRBJ1-6; 7 nucleotides line up with TRBD1. After removal of 3 bases from V and 4 bases from J, the junction contained 0 bases not matched to a gene. This CDR3 has 14 residues. Germline CDR1 KGHSH, CDR2 LQKENI. Written as DNA, the CDR3 is TGTGCCAGCTCACCGGACAGGTATAATTCACCCCTCCACTTT. It translates to CASSPDRYNSPLHF.

This clone was counted once. J is TRBJ2-7 and V is TRBV16; no reliable D call. The length of the CDR3 is 13 residues. Between the trimmed V and J ends, which lost 3 bases and 4 bases, there was a span of 10 bases. CDR1 KGHSY and CDR2 FQNENV come from the germline V gene. The CDR3 nucleotides are TGTGCCAGCAGCCACCCCCCCACTTACGAGCAGTACTTC. This gives the protein CASSHPPTYEQYF.

V usage is TRBV5-1 and J usage is TRBJ1-4; D is ambiguous. V lost 4 bases and J lost 7, with 14 bases in between. The germline V gene has CDR1 SGHRS and CDR2 YFSETQ. CDR3 length: 14 amino acids. CDR3 nucleotide sequence: TGCGCCAGCAGCCAGAGTAGGGAGAGTGAAAAACTGTTTTTT. Its translation: CASSQSRESEKLFF.

The chain has TRBV18 and TRBJ1-5; 7 bases are shared with TRBD1. The CDR3 has 15 residues. CDR1 is KGHSH and CDR2 is LQKENI in the germline V gene. Unmatched junction bases numbered 7, after V lost 6 bases and J lost 2 bases. The CDR3 reads CASSLSGGGNQPQHF. For the CDR3, the DNA is TGTGCCAGCTCGCTTTCAGGGGGTGGCAATCAGCCCCAGCATTTT.

Turning to this clone: Distinct nucleotide sequences in the sample also encode this CDR3. The V gene is TRBV5-1, the J gene TRBJ2-7; 8 bases agree with TRBD2. V dropped 10 bases and J dropped 7; count of bases not matched to a gene: 22. CDR3 size: 16 residues. Germline V lookup: CDR1 SGHRS, CDR2 YFSETQ. In DNA form, the CDR3 reads TGCGCCTGCTTGCGCGTTGGGGGGGGCCGGGGGGGGGAGCAGTACTTC. Protein: CACLRVGGGRGGEQYF.

This clone showed up just a few times. The chain uses TRBV6-5 and TRBJ1-3; 7 bases fit TRBD1. Germline CDR1 is MNHEY and CDR2 is SVGAGI. Trimming at V came to 7 bases and at J to 2 bases, leaving 5 bases not matched to a gene. The CDR3 is made up of 14 amino acids. The CDR3 reads CASKTGEAGNTIYF. For the CDR3, the DNA is TGTGCCAGCAAAACAGGGGAGGCTGGAAACACCATATATTTT.

This clone appeared a few times. This chain joins TRBV7-9 and TRBJ1-1; D perhaps matches TRBD1 (5 bases). Trimming left V 1 base short and J 4 bases short, with 10 bases between. The CDR3 is made up of 14 amino acids. Germline CDR1 is SEHNR and CDR2 is FQNEAQ (reference sequence). The CDR3 DNA reads TGTGCCAGCAGCTTAGGTGCAGGGTCCACTGAAGCTTTCTTT. This sequence encodes CASSLGAGSTEAFF.

The gene calls are TRBV7-2 and TRBJ2-5, with D maybe TRBD2 (6 bases). The CDR3 extends over 17 amino acids. Trimming removed 5 bases from V and 5 bases from J, with 24 bases in between. Germline CDR1 reads SGHTA; CDR2 reads FQGNSA. The CDR3 region is CASSLEGGRASWETQYF. Here the CDR3 DNA reads TGTGCCAGCAGCCTAGAGGGAGGTAGGGCTAGCTGGGAGACCCAGTACTTC.

V gene TRBV12-2 combines with J gene TRBJ1-1. TRBV12-2 is tagged as a pseudogene. This CDR3 is built from 17 residues. CDR3 in amino acids: CASRLAVSGYKDTEAFF. The CDR3, as DNA: TGTGCAAGTCGCTTAGCGGTTTCGGGATATAAGGACACTGAAGCTTTCTTT.

V gene TRBV19 combines with J gene TRBJ2-1; tentative D call: TRBD1 (6 bases). CDR1 and CDR2 from the germline V gene are LNHDA and SQIVND (reference sequence). The CDR3 has 15 amino acids. V lost 0 bases to trimming and J lost 7 bases, with 13 bases between them. CDR3 nucleotide sequence: TGTGCCAGTAGTATAGACCCACAGGGTTGGAATGAGCAGTTCTTC. Its translation: CASSIDPQGWNEQFF.

V is TRBV5-1 and J is TRBJ1-2; a possible D gene is TRBD1 (6 bases). The CDR3 contains 18 residues. The germline V and J ends were trimmed by 3 bases and 2 bases, with 23 bases remaining between them. Per germline, CDR1 SGHRS and CDR2 YFSETQ. In nucleotides, the CDR3 is TGCGCCAGCAGCTCGAACACCGAAATAGTGACAGGAAACTATGGCTACACCTTC. This gives the protein CASSSNTEIVTGNYGYTF.

V and J are TRBV19 and TRBJ2-2, with TRBD2 identical over 10 bases. CDR3 size: 16 residues. The V gene's germline CDR1 is LNHDA and CDR2 SQIVND (reference sequence). The V gene end was trimmed by 2 bases and the J gene end by 8 bases; junction bases not matched to a gene: 8. The CDR3 nucleotides read TGTGCCAGTAGTATAAGGCTAGCGGGGGTAGGAGGGGAGCTGTTTTTT. Amino acid sequence: CASSIRLAGVGGELFF.

Concerning this clone itself: Other DNA sequences in the same sample also yield this CDR3. V and J are TRBV15 and TRBJ2-7; 7 bases are shared with TRBD1. Germline assignment: CDR1 LNHNV and CDR2 YYDKDF (reference sequence). The CDR3 is made up of 15 amino acids. The V and J ends lost 0 bases and 1 base, in that order; junction bases with no gene match: 3. CDR3 residues: CATSREGGASYEQYF. DNA of the CDR3: TGTGCCACCAGCAGAGAAGGGGGCGCGTCCTACGAGCAGTACTTC.

The chain links TRBV5-1 to TRBJ2-5; 7 bases are a match to TRBD1. CDR3 length: 16 residues. Unmatched junction bases numbered 11, after V lost 4 bases and J lost 2 bases. The germline CDR1 and CDR2 sequences are SGHRS and YFSETQ. The CDR3 loop reads CASSATGAVPQETQYF. CDR3 in DNA: TGCGCCAGCAGCGCCACAGGGGCCGTTCCACAAGAGACCCAGTACTTC.

The rearrangement links TRBV6-2 or TRBV6-3 to TRBJ1-2; 8 nucleotides match TRBD1. The V and J ends lost 2 bases and 6 bases, in that order; junction bases with no gene match: 11. Germline CDR1 reads MNHEY; CDR2 reads SVGEGT. CDR3 length: 16 residues. The CDR3 region has the DNA TGTGCCAGCAGTTACCGACCTGGGACAGGCCCACATGGCTACACCTTC. Encoded protein: CASSYRPGTGPHGYTF.

The chain combines TRBV5-6 with TRBJ1-1; TRBD1 matches 7 bases. The CDR3 is 16 amino acids. Unmatched junction bases numbered 6, after V lost 1 base and J lost 0 bases. In germline, CDR1 is SGHDT, CDR2 YYEEEE. In DNA, the CDR3 is TGTGCCAGCAGCTTGTTCAAGGGGGCCATGAACACTGAAGCTTTCTTT. It encodes CASSLFKGAMNTEAFF.

The chain combines TRBV5-1 with TRBJ1-6, with TRBD1 identical over 7 bases. After removal of 3 bases from V and 3 bases from J, the junction contained 3 bases not matched to a gene. The germline CDR1 and CDR2 sequences are SGHRS and YFSETQ. This CDR3 has 15 amino acids. In DNA, the CDR3 is TGCGCCAGCAGCTCGGGACAGAACTATAATTCACCCCTCCACTTT. This encodes CASSSGQNYNSPLHF. The whole variable domain, remainder taken from reference TRBV5-1 and TRBJ1-6, is KAGVTQTPRYLIKTRGQQVTLSCSPISGHRSVSWYQQTPGQGLQFLFEYFSETQRNKGNFPGRFSGRQFSNSRSEMNVSTLELGDSALYLCASSSGQNYNSPLHFGNGTRLTVT.